This T cell receptor (beta chain) appears in the sequencing data of a study of blood T cell repertoires in COVID-19. Turning to the study itself: T cells, B-cell-depleted T cells, or PBMCs supplied cDNA or gDNA.

This clone came up once. Trimming cost V 4 bases and J 3 bases; bases outside gene matches: 8. There are 15 residues in the CDR3. Germline lookup yields CDR1 MGHRA and CDR2 YSYEKL. Study processing details: It was from reference gene primer amplification that nucleated cell counts were estimated. Produced via immunoSEQ multiplex PCR; TCRdb's table is partial and in-frame only. Clonal size and the V and J genes are those of that table, whereas D and trimming came from the DNA. The sample lists approximately 230,000 clones; approximately 80% were seen once. The material sequenced was peripheral blood. This TCR came from a woman of 80 years or more with active or convalescent COVID-19. This chain joins TRBV4-1 and TRBJ2-7, with 8 nucleotides matching TRBD1. The CDR3 region has the DNA TGCGCCAGCAGCCGAGTAGGACAGGGTAGCTACGAGCAGTACTTC. It yields the protein CASSRVGQGSYEQYF.